The rows below give T cell receptor beta chains drawn from one sample of a study of shared clonotypes between healthy human individuals. Profiled with immunoSEQ multiplex PCR; TCRdb holds only in-frame clones, not every one. The sample holds 2 million to 3 million clones, roughly 93% seen once. The sample was naive CD4+ T cells from PBMCs. These receptors were collected from a man aged 18 to 29 in good health. Some clones in this sample may be carry-over from other donors' samples. Each CDR3 is given without its conserved first and last residue.

v_call: TRBV2
cdr3_aa: ASRALGSPEQY

v_call: TRBV5-1
cdr3_aa: ASSLRKDEQY

v_call: TRBV5-1
cdr3_aa: ASSLEDTQY

v_call: TRBV28
cdr3_aa: ASSPRSGRFTDTQY

v_call: TRBV7-9
cdr3_aa: ASSRGQGEKLF

v_call: TRBV28
cdr3_aa: ASSFQGAWTEAF

v_call: TRBV30
cdr3_aa: AWTTQGNTEAF

v_call: TRBV6-1
cdr3_aa: ASSVGTGLPADQPQH

v_call: TRBV20-1
cdr3_aa: SAPEGGGYT

v_call: TRBV4-1
cdr3_aa: ASSQAGRRERYEQY

v_call: TRBV5-5
cdr3_aa: ASSPSPVEGNTIY

v_call: TRBV6-1
cdr3_aa: ASRTPEGRETQY

v_call: TRBV15
cdr3_aa: ATSRSLAGGPGYNEQF

v_call: TRBV5-8
cdr3_aa: ASTGPTSGANVLT

v_call: TRBV29-1
cdr3_aa: SVARGAGGYT

v_call: TRBV7-2
cdr3_aa: ASSLIGQETQY

v_call: TRBV6-5
cdr3_aa: ASSYSGDYGYT

v_call: TRBV18
cdr3_aa: ASSLTGGSYEQY

v_call: TRBV20-1
cdr3_aa: GPSELNGQF

v_call: TRBV19
cdr3_aa: ASSVQGGALSYEQY

v_call: TRBV28
cdr3_aa: ASSFSLAGLSYEQY

v_call: TRBV29-1
cdr3_aa: SVTPPGLAGNPSSYEQY

v_call: TRBV7-6
cdr3_aa: ASSFSGWPRTQY

v_call: TRBV7-9
cdr3_aa: ASSLVWGSSYEQY

v_call: TRBV21-1
cdr3_aa: ASSKAIQGSFSMEQY

v_call: TRBV10-3
cdr3_aa: AIRPSSGSSYNEQF

v_call: TRBV9
cdr3_aa: ASSVGTGPYEQY

v_call: TRBV18
cdr3_aa: ASSGGNEQF

v_call: TRBV5-4
cdr3_aa: ASSSGTRGEQF

v_call: TRBV29-1
cdr3_aa: SVEGQGRDTIY

v_call: TRBV11-2
cdr3_aa: ASSLGFRGGYSNQPQH

v_call: TRBV4-3
cdr3_aa: ASSQDSTSEQY

v_call: TRBV5-1
cdr3_aa: ASSSTGGRYNEQF

v_call: TRBV6-5
cdr3_aa: ASSYSRGFPYEQY

v_call: TRBV28
cdr3_aa: ASSLYYRGSDEQY